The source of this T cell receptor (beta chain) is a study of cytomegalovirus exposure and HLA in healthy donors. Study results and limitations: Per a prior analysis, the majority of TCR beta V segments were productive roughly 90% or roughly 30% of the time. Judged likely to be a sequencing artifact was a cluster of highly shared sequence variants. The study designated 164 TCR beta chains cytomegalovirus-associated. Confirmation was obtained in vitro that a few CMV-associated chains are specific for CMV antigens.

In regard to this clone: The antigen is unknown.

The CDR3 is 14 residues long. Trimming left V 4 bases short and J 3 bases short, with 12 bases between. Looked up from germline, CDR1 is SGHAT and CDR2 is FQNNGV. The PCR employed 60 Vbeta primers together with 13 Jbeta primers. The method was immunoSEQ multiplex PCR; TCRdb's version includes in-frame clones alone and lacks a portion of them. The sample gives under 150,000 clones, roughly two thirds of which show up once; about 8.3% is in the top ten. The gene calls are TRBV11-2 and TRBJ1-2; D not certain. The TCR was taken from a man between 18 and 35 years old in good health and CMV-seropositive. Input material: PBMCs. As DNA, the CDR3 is TGTGCCAGCAGCTCGGTAGACTCCTACTATGGCTACACCTTC. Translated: CASSSVDSYYGYTF.